The next 6 T cell receptor beta chains were all read from a single sample in a study of T cell responses to AZD1222 COVID-19 vaccine. Some clones are missing from TCRdb's copy, which holds only in-frame ones; the method was immunoSEQ multiplex PCR. Here the sample spans 200,000 or so clones, approximately 93% being singletons. The source material was peripheral blood, sampled 28 days after the second AZD1222 dose. These receptors were collected from an adult who received the AZD1222 COVID-19 vaccine.

The J gene is TRBJ1-5, the V gene TRBV11-2; possibly TRBD1 for D (6 bases). Trimming pared 3 bases from V and 2 bases from J, leaving 8 bases between. The CDR3 covers 14 residues. Germline V lookup: CDR1 SGHAT, CDR2 FQNNGV. This CDR3 is CASSFWGRNQPQHF. CDR3 DNA sequence: TGTGCCAGCAGCTTTTGGGGGCGCAATCAGCCCCAGCATTTT.

The J gene is TRBJ1-2, the V gene TRBV24-1; 8 nucleotides align to TRBD1. Germline lookup yields CDR1 KGHDR and CDR2 SFDVKD. The CDR3 runs 17 residues. The V gene end was trimmed by 7 bases and the J gene end by 2 bases; junction bases not matched to a gene: 14. The CDR3 loop is CATSDRDSRGRNYGYTF. CDR3 nucleotide sequence: TGTGCCACCAGCGATCGGGACAGCAGGGGGCGGAACTATGGCTACACCTTC.

CDR3 region: CAWSHTLAGGKRDYEQYF. CDR3 bases: TGTGCCTGGAGTCATACTCTAGCGGGGGGCAAGAGGGACTACGAGCAGTACTTC. The rearrangement links TRBV30 to TRBJ2-7; 11 bases map to TRBD2. With V trimmed by 2 bases and J by 3 bases, 15 bases remained unmatched. The CDR3 runs to 18 residues. Germline lookup yields CDR1 GTSNPN and CDR2 SVGIG (reference sequence).

Details on this clone: One junction end disagrees with the germline gene, perhaps due to a read error. The chain links TRBV5-1 to TRBJ2-3, with TRBD2 matching over 12 bases. This CDR3 is built from 19 residues. Germline CDR1 reads SGHRS; CDR2 reads YFSETQ. CDR3 in amino acids: CACSLFRTSGEGWADTQYF. DNA of the CDR3: TGCGCCTGCAGCTTGTTCCGGACTAGCGGGGAGGGGTGGGCAGATACGCAGTATTTT.

V gene TRBV6-5 combines with J gene TRBJ2-3; D is perhaps TRBD2 (7 bases). CDR3 size: 15 residues. Per germline, CDR1 MNHEY and CDR2 SVGAGI. Trimming shortened V by 8 bases and J by 0 bases, and 15 bases separated the two germline ends. CDR3 loop: CASQRDTQSTDTQYF. The CDR3 DNA follows: TGTGCCAGCCAGCGGGACACCCAGAGCACAGATACGCAGTATTTT.

The rearrangement links TRBV6-5 to TRBJ2-4; D call uncertain. From germline, CDR1 is MNHEY and CDR2 SVGAGI. This CDR3 has 16 amino acids. V shed 0 bases and J shed 10 bases, with 19 bases lying between them. DNA for the CDR3: TGTGCCAGCAGTTACTCCCACCGGGCCTCCGATCGGATTCAGTACTTC. It specifies CASSYSHRASDRIQYF.